These 13 T cell receptor beta chains were all obtained from the same sample, sequenced in a study of blood T cell repertoires in COVID-19. This table comes from immunoSEQ multiplex PCR, and its TCRdb copy is limited to in-frame clones, with some not included. The table lists fewer than 350,000 clones, nearly 90% of them singletons. Sequenced: PBMCs or T cells enriched from blood (not recorded which). These TCRs come from a woman aged 18-29 years with acute COVID-19.

As DNA, the CDR3 is TGTGCCAGCATCCCAGTAAGCACAGATACGCAGTATTTT. Translated, it gives CASIPVSTDTQYF. The chain employs TRBV28 and TRBJ2-3, with D uncertain. The germline gives CDR1 MDHEN, CDR2 SYDVKM. The CDR3 runs to 13 residues. V lost 7 bases to trimming and J lost 0 bases, with 8 bases between them. The complete variable domain, with remaining parts taken from reference TRBV28 and TRBJ2-3, reads DVKVTQSSRYLVKRTGEKVFLECVQDMDHENMFWYRQDPGLGLRLIYFSYDVKMKEKGDIPEGYSVSREKKERFSLILESASTNQTSMYLCASIPVSTDTQYFGPGTRLTVL.

This clone was seen a handful of times. This chain links TRBV7-9 with TRBJ2-1; 12 bases are shared with TRBD2. Trimming took 5 bases from V and 5 from J; bases not matched to a gene: 7. The CDR3 consists of 16 residues. Germline V gene data show CDR1 as SEHNR and CDR2 as FQNEAQ (reference sequence). In DNA form, the CDR3 reads TGTGCCAGCAGCCCGACTAGCGGGAGACATCACAATGAGCAGTTCTTC. As protein: CASSPTSGRHHNEQFF. Using reference TRBV7-9 and TRBJ2-1 for the parts outside the CDR3, the full variable domain is DTGVSQNPRHKITKRGQNVTFRCDPISEHNRLYWYRQTLGQGPEFLTYFQNEAQLEKSRLLSDRFSAERPKGSFSTLEIQRTEQGDSAMYLCASSPTSGRHHNEQFFGPGTRLTVL.

The chain is built from TRBV27 and TRBJ1-1; TRBD1 is a possible D gene (6 bases). The CDR3 is 13 residues long. Germline values: CDR1 MNHEY, CDR2 SMNVEV (reference sequence). The V end lost 2 bases, the J end lost 3 bases, and 7 bases lay between the germline ends. CDR3 DNA sequence: TGTGCCAGCAGTTTAAGGGGGTACACTGAAGCTTTCTTT. It is translated as CASSLRGYTEAFF.

This chain uses TRBV14 with TRBJ1-1; no clear D. Looked up from germline, CDR1 is SGHDN and CDR2 is FVKESK. The ends were cut back, 0 bases at V and 6 bases at J, with 14 bases in the middle. The CDR3 has 15 amino acids. The CDR3 here is CASSQDGWETPEAFF. For the CDR3, the DNA is TGTGCCAGCAGCCAAGACGGGTGGGAGACACCTGAAGCTTTCTTT.

V and J are TRBV28 and TRBJ1-4; 7 nucleotides line up with TRBD1. The CDR3 has 17 residues. After removal of 5 bases from V and 5 bases from J, the junction contained 14 bases not matched to a gene. Per germline, CDR1 MDHEN and CDR2 SYDVKM. CDR3 DNA: TGTGCCAGCAGTCCGGGCCGACAGGGACGAGGGAATGAAAAACTGTTTTTT. It translates to CASSPGRQGRGNEKLFF. Based on the CDR3 plus reference TRBV28 and TRBJ1-4, the full variable domain is DVKVTQSSRYLVKRTGEKVFLECVQDMDHENMFWYRQDPGLGLRLIYFSYDVKMKEKGDIPEGYSVSREKKERFSLILESASTNQTSMYLCASSPGRQGRGNEKLFFGSGTQLSVL.

A single count supports this clone. The genes are TRBV7-9 and TRBJ1-2; D gene ambiguous. The V and J ends lost 0 bases and 8 bases respectively, with 10 bases between them. Looked up from germline, CDR1 is SEHNR and CDR2 is FQNEAQ (reference sequence). There are 13 residues in the CDR3. The CDR3 nucleotides read TGTGCCAGCAGCTTAGCTGGGTCGAGGGGCTACACCTTC. Protein: CASSLAGSRGYTF.

The chain is built from TRBV13 and TRBJ2-2; 9 bases line up with TRBD2. The CDR3 is made up of 17 amino acids. V trimming: 5 bases; J trimming: 5 bases; junction bases outside the gene matches: 12. Germline assignment: CDR1 PRHDT and CDR2 FYEKMQ (reference sequence). The CDR3 here is CASSQPAGLAITGELFF. CDR3 DNA: TGTGCCAGCAGCCAACCGGCGGGACTAGCTATTACCGGGGAGCTGTTTTTT.

This chain uses TRBV18 with TRBJ2-1; TRBD1 matches 9 bases. J lost 5 bases, V lost 4 bases, and 9 bases had no gene match. Germline V gene sequence: CDR1 KGHSH, CDR2 LQKENI. The CDR3 covers 16 residues. The CDR3 DNA reads TGTGCCAGCTCACTCTACAGGGGGCCGGAGGACAATGAGCAGTTCTTC. It encodes CASSLYRGPEDNEQFF.

The chain has TRBV15 and TRBJ2-5; perhaps TRBD2 as D (6 bases). Germline loops: CDR1 LNHNV, CDR2 YYDKDF (reference sequence). The CDR3 loop spans 15 amino acids. Trimming pared 4 bases from V and 4 bases from J, leaving 16 bases between. DNA of the CDR3: TGTGCCACCAGCACCTCCGGGACCGGGGGAGAGACCCAGTACTTC. Protein: CATSTSGTGGETQYF.

In DNA form, the CDR3 reads TGTGCCACCAGCAGACTCGGGGGGGGGAATCAGCCCCAGCATTTT. Translating it yields CATSRLGGGNQPQHF. The chain carries TRBV15 and TRBJ1-5; D is perhaps TRBD1 (5 bases). V dropped 2 bases and J dropped 4 bases, with 12 bases sitting between them. The germline gives CDR1 LNHNV, CDR2 YYDKDF (reference sequence). The CDR3 sequence is 15 residues long.

The genes are TRBV27 and TRBJ2-3; 10 bases map to TRBD2. This CDR3 has 15 amino acids. Germline values: CDR1 MNHEY, CDR2 SMNVEV (reference sequence). V gave up 7 bases and J gave up 5 bases; unmatched junction bases: 9. This CDR3 reads CASIPGAGGLDTQYF. The CDR3 bases are TGTGCCAGCATCCCCGGAGCGGGAGGGTTAGATACGCAGTATTTT.

The chain uses TRBV4-1 and TRBJ2-3; unclear D gene. In germline, CDR1 is MGHRA, CDR2 YSYEKL. This CDR3 spans 19 amino acids. Trimming stripped 4 bases from V and 2 bases from J, with 25 bases between. The CDR3 reads CASSRSPSYSGSNTDTQYF. DNA for the CDR3: TGCGCCAGCAGCCGAAGTCCTTCATATTCCGGGTCCAACACAGATACGCAGTATTTT.

The rearrangement joins TRBV5-1 to TRBJ2-4; D not certain. CDR3 length equals 16 residues. V lost 0 bases and J lost 7, with 17 bases in between. Looked up from germline, CDR1 is SGHRS and CDR2 is YFSETQ. The chain's CDR3 is CASSLVMGVSGNIQYF. CDR3 nucleotide sequence: TGCGCCAGCAGCTTGGTCATGGGTGTATCCGGGAACATTCAGTACTTC.